What follows is one T cell receptor beta chain and its context. The target antigen is unknown. From germline, CDR1 is MDHEN and CDR2 SYDVKM. After removal of 6 bases from V and 5 bases from J, the junction contained 9 bases not matched to a gene. The CDR3 covers 14 residues. The data derive from a study of cytomegalovirus exposure and HLA in healthy donors. General observations from the study: The study assumed roughly uniform donor sequencing depth for presence/absence analyses. Researchers counted around 180 TCR beta chains as cytomegalovirus-associated. For most TCR beta V segments, an earlier analysis put the productive rate at about 87% or about 30% of the time.

PCR used 60 Vbeta primers and 13 Jbeta primers. Data came from immunoSEQ multiplex PCR; TCRdb stores just in-frame clones and leaves some out. This sample has about 100,000 clones; over 70% occur once, and the top ten carry 2% to 2.5%. The rearrangement links TRBV28 to TRBJ2-5; 7 bases match TRBD2. The receptor was isolated from a man aged 30 to 39 in good health and CMV-seronegative. The sample consisted of PBMCs. The CDR3 loop is CASSLKTSRETQYF. CDR3 coding DNA: TGTGCCAGCAGCCTTAAGACTAGCCGGGAGACCCAGTACTTC.